The present T cell receptor beta chain was sequenced within a study of blood T cell repertoires in COVID-19. Looking at the study overall: Spain, Italy and the United States supplied samples that represented acute and convalescent COVID-19. T cells, B-cell-depleted T cells, or PBMCs provided the cDNA or gDNA that served as material.

In the authors' methods: Reference gene primer amplification gave estimated nucleated cell counts. Measured with immunoSEQ multiplex PCR; TCRdb has only the in-frame clones, and not every one. That table gives V, J and clone size, and the DNA gave D and trimming. Seen here are about 260,000 clones, more than 75% observed once, and the top ten hold approximately 1.6%. CDR3 length: 15 amino acids. Trimming shortened V by 0 bases and J by 4 bases, and 13 bases separated the two germline ends. Germline lookup yields CDR1 SGHDT and CDR2 YYEEEE. The clonotype originates from a woman aged 40 to 49 who had recovered from COVID-19. Sequenced sample: peripheral blood. The gene calls are TRBV5-6 and TRBJ1-2; possible D gene TRBD1, 5 bases. The CDR3 DNA reads TGTGCCAGCAGCTTGGAGATTGTAAGGGGCTATGGCTACACCTTC. This codes for CASSLEIVRGYGYTF.